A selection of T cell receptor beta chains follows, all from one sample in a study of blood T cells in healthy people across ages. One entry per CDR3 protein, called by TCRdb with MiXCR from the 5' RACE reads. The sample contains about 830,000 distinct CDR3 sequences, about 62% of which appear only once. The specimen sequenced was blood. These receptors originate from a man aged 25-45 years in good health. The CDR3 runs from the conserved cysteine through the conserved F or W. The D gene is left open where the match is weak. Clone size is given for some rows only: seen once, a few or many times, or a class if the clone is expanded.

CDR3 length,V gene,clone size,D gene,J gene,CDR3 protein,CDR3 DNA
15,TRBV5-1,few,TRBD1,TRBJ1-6,CASSLEGTDNSPLHF,TGCGCCAGCAGCTTGGAAGGGACAGACAATTCACCCCTCCACTTT
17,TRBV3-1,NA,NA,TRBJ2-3,CASSQDRGARGTDTQYF,TGTGCCAGCAGCCAAGACAGGGGGGCTCGGGGGACAGATACGCAGTATTTT
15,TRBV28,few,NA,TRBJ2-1,CASSSVSASDNEQFF,TGTGCCAGCAGTTCTGTCTCGGCGTCTGACAATGAGCAGTTCTTC
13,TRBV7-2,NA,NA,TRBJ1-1,CASSVRNRINAFF,TGTGCCAGCAGCGTTAGGAACCGTATTAACGCTTTCTTT
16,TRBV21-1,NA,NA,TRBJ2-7,CASSKVEDSASYEQYF,TGTGCCAGCAGCAAAGTGGAGGACTCAGCCTCCTACGAGCAGTACTTC
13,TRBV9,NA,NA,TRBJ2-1,CASSVGTSSEQFF,TGTGCCAGCAGCGTAGGGACGTCTAGTGAGCAGTTCTTC
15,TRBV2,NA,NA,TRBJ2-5,CASSPSLSRGETQYF,TGTGCCAGCAGTCCCTCTTTAAGCAGGGGAGAGACCCAGTACTTC
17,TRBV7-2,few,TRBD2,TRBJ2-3,CASSLWTSGRIVDTQYF,TGTGCCAGCAGCTTATGGACTAGCGGGAGGATTGTAGATACGCAGTATTTT
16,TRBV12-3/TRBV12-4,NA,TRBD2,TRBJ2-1,CASSFGTSGLRNEQFF,TGTGCCAGCAGTTTCGGGACTAGCGGACTAAGGAATGAGCAGTTCTTC
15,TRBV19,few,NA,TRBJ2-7,CASSTEGKAFHEQYF,TGTGCCAGTAGTACCGAGGGAAAGGCGTTCCACGAGCAGTACTTC
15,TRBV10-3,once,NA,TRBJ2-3,CAIRDSKGGTDTQYF,TGTGCCATCAGAGACTCCAAAGGGGGCACAGATACGCAGTATTTT
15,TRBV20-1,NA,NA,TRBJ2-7,CSARDDQKGLQEQYF,TGCAGTGCTAGAGACGACCAAAAAGGACTCCAAGAGCAGTACTTC
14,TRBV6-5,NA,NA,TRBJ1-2,CASRTINVGYGYTF,TGTGCCAGCAGGACGATAAACGTAGGCTATGGCTACACCTTC
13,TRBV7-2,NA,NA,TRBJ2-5,CASSLVTQETQYF,TGTGCCAGCAGCTTAGTGACACAAGAGACCCAGTACTTC
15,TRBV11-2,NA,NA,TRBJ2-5,CASSPGMRTVETQYF,TGTGCCAGCAGCCCGGGGATGAGGACGGTAGAGACCCAGTACTTC
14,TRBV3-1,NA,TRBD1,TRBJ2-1,CASSYTGGEDEQFF,TGTGCCAGCAGCTACACAGGGGGTGAGGATGAGCAGTTCTTC